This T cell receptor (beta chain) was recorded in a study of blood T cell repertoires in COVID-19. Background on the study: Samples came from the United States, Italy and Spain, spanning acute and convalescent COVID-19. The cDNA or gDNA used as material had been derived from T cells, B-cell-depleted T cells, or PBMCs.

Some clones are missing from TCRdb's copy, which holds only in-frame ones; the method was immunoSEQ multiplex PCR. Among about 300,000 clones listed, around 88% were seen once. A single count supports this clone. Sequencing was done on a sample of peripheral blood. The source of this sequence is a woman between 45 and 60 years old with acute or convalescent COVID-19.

DNA of the CDR3: TGTGCCAGCAGTACAGGGCACTCTGGAAACACCATATATTTT. Amino acid sequence: CASSTGHSGNTIYF. The rearrangement uses TRBV2 and TRBJ1-3; a weak D match, TRBD1 (6 bases). V was shortened by 5 bases and J by 0 bases, with 8 bases between the two germline ends. Germline lookup yields CDR1 SNHLY and CDR2 FYNNEI. The length of the CDR3 is 14 residues.